This T cell receptor beta chain was identified during a study of memory CD4+ T cells and cytomegalovirus serostatus. Turning to the study itself: Healthy Belgian adult donors included roughly nine CMV-positive and around 25 CMV-negative people.

Single viable CD3+CD4+CD8-CD45RO+ cells were sorted as the memory CD4+ T cells. After thawing, CD4+ T cells were positively selected. This CDR3 has 15 residues. CDR1 is SGHAT and CDR2 is FQNNGV in the germline V gene. V was pared by 1 base and J by 2 bases, with 10 bases between. In the original analysis: After removing out-of-frame reads, over 2 million distinct TCRbeta sequences remained. The protocol was immunoSEQ multiplex PCR, while the TCRdb copy is restricted to in-frame clones and leaves out a portion. V and J calls and clone size are those listed in that table; D and trimming were worked out from the DNA. Of 45,000 to 50,000 clones detected, around 78% appear once; the ten largest clones hold 0.6% to 0.9%.

This chain uses TRBV11-2 with TRBJ2-3, with unresolved D. The sample comprised memory CD4+ T cells from blood. This receptor was identified in an adult in good health and CMV-seronegative. The CDR3 loop is CASSLVGSPTDTQYF. The CDR3 DNA reads TGTGCCAGCAGCTTAGTGGGCAGCCCCACAGATACGCAGTATTTT.